This T cell receptor beta chain is from a study of T cell responses to AZD1222 COVID-19 vaccine. A single count supports this clone. Its antigen remains unidentified. Measured with immunoSEQ multiplex PCR; TCRdb has only the in-frame clones, and not every one. The data show approximately 68,000 clones, roughly 84% seen once. V was pared by 1 base and J by 5 bases, with 5 bases of the junction left unmatched. This CDR3 comprises 16 residues. Germline V lookup: CDR1 SGHTA, CDR2 FQGNSA. General study results and limits: Vaccine-associated CD4 TCRs ranged over spike, dominating at 160-218 and 743-854. Spike-specific TCR breadth and depth grew following two AZD1222 doses. Among the donors, most were white British and more were female, and clonal diversity was possibly underestimated. Close to half of all spike-specific TCRs reportedly target regions of the variants that are unmutated.

The sequencing here drew on peripheral blood, taken on day 0 of AZD1222 vaccination. This chain uses TRBV7-2 with TRBJ1-2, with TRBD1 matching over 12 bases. The receptor's source is an adult in good health. The CDR3 region is CASSLVGTGGGYGYTF. Here the CDR3 DNA reads TGTGCCAGCAGCTTAGTCGGGACAGGGGGCGGGTATGGCTACACCTTC.